This TCR beta chain was identified in a study of T cell changes during pregnancy in multiple sclerosis. This CDR3 region has 15 residues. V was cut by 0 bases and J by 6 bases, with 15 bases left in between. CDR1 is SGHRS, CDR2 YFSETQ, per germline. Generated by immunoSEQ multiplex PCR, the TCRdb table keeps only in-frame clones and is missing some. The repertoire includes approximately 42,000 clones, around 84% of them detected once, and about 0.6% sits in the top ten. The chain carries TRBV5-1 and TRBJ1-2, with TRBD1 as a possible D gene (5 bases). This clonotype was sampled from a female donor with multiple sclerosis, enrolled in a pregnancy study. This specimen consisted of CD4+ T cells from peripheral blood mononuclear cells, obtained before pregnancy. DNA of the CDR3: TGCGCCAGCAGCTTGGCTGGGGCGCAGTTAGATGGCTACACCTTC. Amino acids: CASSLAGAQLDGYTF.